The 6 T cell receptor beta chains in this list originate from one sample, sequenced in a study of CD8 T cells in Susac syndrome. A quantity of about 0.5 to 1 ug RNA underwent reverse transcription using random hexamers. TCRdb re-derived calls from the immunoSEQ multiplex PCR reads in MiXCR, one entry per CDR3 protein. The sample lists roughly 190,000 distinct CDR3 sequences, about 91% occurring once. The sample comprised CD4+ T cells from PBMCs. These TCRs come from a human donor with Susac syndrome.

The rearrangement joins TRBV7-2 to TRBJ1-5, with D possibly being TRBD1 (5 bases). V lost 8 bases, J lost 4 bases, and 15 bases lay in between. The length of the CDR3 is 14 residues. Germline V gene data show CDR1 as SGHTA and CDR2 as FQGNSA. For the CDR3, the DNA is TGTGCCAGCGTCGGAGGGGTTCGGAATCAGCCCCAGCATTTT. This codes for CASVGGVRNQPQHF.

J is TRBJ2-3 and V is TRBV20-1; TRBD2 aligns across 7 bases. The CDR3 sequence is 13 residues long. Germline CDR1 reads DFQATT; CDR2 reads SNEGSKA (reference sequence). Trimming cost V 6 bases and J 4 bases; bases outside gene matches: 7. DNA for the CDR3: TGCAGTGCGGAGGTTAGCGGGCCAGATACGCAGTATTTT. Amino acid sequence: CSAEVSGPDTQYF.

The J gene is TRBJ2-1, the V gene TRBV6-6; TRBD2 is a possible D gene (5 bases). The CDR3 length is 12 residues. CDR1 is MNHNY and CDR2 is SVGAGI in the germline V gene (reference sequence). V lost 5 bases and J lost 9, with 11 bases in between. Here the CDR3 reads CASSNTAVEQFF. CDR3 sequence (DNA): TGTGCCAGCAGTAACACAGCGGTTGAGCAGTTCTTC.

CDR3 protein: CATGRNELGLAGEADTQYF. The CDR3 nucleotides read TGTGCCACCGGAAGGAATGAATTGGGACTAGCGGGAGAGGCGGATACGCAGTATTTT. V gene TRBV24-1 combines with J gene TRBJ2-3, with 14 bases aligning to TRBD2. Germline V gene data show CDR1 as KGHDR and CDR2 as SFDVKD. The CDR3 has 19 amino acids. V was clipped by 9 bases and J by 6 bases; unmatched bases: 19.

This clonotype occurred once. The chain joins TRBV7-9 to TRBJ2-5, with a weak D call TRBD2 (5 bases). CDR3 length: 14 amino acids. Germline CDR1 reads SEHNR; CDR2 reads FQNEAQ (reference sequence). Trimming removed 5 bases from V and 3 bases from J, with 13 bases in between. The CDR3 sequence: CASSPRSGEETQYF. The CDR3 DNA sequence: TGTGCCAGCAGCCCGAGAAGCGGTGAAGAGACCCAGTACTTC.

This chain joins TRBV2 and TRBJ1-2; TRBD1 matches 8 bases. The CDR3 has 14 residues. Germline loops: CDR1 SNHLY, CDR2 FYNNEI. The J segment lost 0 bases and the V segment lost 7 bases, leaving 4 bases of the junction unmatched. The CDR3 spells CASNGQGANYGYTF. CDR3 coding DNA: TGTGCCAGCAACGGACAGGGAGCTAACTATGGCTACACCTTC.